This TCR beta chain was identified in a study of T cells in Graves' hyperthyroidism and ophthalmopathy. What was amplified from RNA transcripts were TCR beta CDR3 regions. HTBI primers drove first-round RT-PCR of the TCR CDR3. MiXCR, applied by TCRdb to the multiplex PCR reads, yields one record per CDR3 protein. The data hold under 400,000 distinct CDR3 sequences, with roughly 15% observed a single time. This clonotype was seen a few times. V was pared by 6 bases and J by 1 base, with 12 bases between. CDR3 size: 13 residues. Germline values: CDR1 DFQATT, CDR2 SNEGSKA (reference sequence). This receptor was identified in a man younger than 40 with Graves' hyperthyroidism. The rearrangement joins TRBV20-1 to TRBJ2-5; D gene uncertain. Sequenced: blood. Here the CDR3 reads CSADRAFQETQYF. For the CDR3, the DNA is TGCAGTGCGGACCGGGCCTTCCAAGAGACCCAGTACTTC.